The 31 T cell receptor beta chains below come from one sample, sequenced in a study of blood T cell repertoires in COVID-19. TCRdb keeps only in-frame clones here, not all; method: immunoSEQ multiplex PCR. The sample holds some 40,000 clones, 80% seen once. Sequencing was performed on peripheral blood. The receptors stem from a man aged 65 to 79 with acute or convalescent COVID-19.

The chain couples TRBV3-1 (or the pseudogene TRBV3-2) to TRBJ1-1; 7 nucleotides match TRBD1. V was clipped by 4 bases and J by 7 bases; unmatched bases: 21. CDR1 and CDR2 (germline): LGHDT, YNNKEL (reference sequence). The CDR3 totals 18 residues. The DNA of the CDR3 is TGTGCCAGCAGCCCTAATCCGATTTCCAGAAGGGGGCAGAATGAAGCTTTCTTT. This encodes CASSPNPISRRGQNEAFF.

This rearrangement joins TRBV6-2 or TRBV6-3 to TRBJ2-1, with TRBD1 matching 8 bases. This CDR3 is built from 15 residues. Trimming cost V 5 bases and J 0 bases; bases outside gene matches: 3. Germline-derived CDR1 and CDR2 are MNHEY and SVGEGT. The CDR3 here is CASSTTGASYNEQFF. Written as DNA, the CDR3 is TGTGCCAGCAGTACGACAGGGGCCTCCTACAATGAGCAGTTCTTC.

The chain uses TRBV5-5 and TRBJ2-7; D perhaps matches TRBD1 (6 bases). CDR1 is SGHKS, CDR2 YYEKEE, per germline (reference sequence). This CDR3 contains 13 residues. Trimming removed 2 bases at V and 6 bases at J, with 12 bases between. The CDR3 DNA sequence: TGTGCCAGCAGCTTACACGACAGGTTCGAGCAGTACTTC. This translates into CASSLHDRFEQYF.

The CDR3 DNA reads TGTGCCAGCAGTCGACAGGGGTTGTTTAGTCAGCCCCAGCATTTT. It yields the protein CASSRQGLFSQPQHF. The chain has TRBV28 and TRBJ1-5, with 8 positions matching TRBD1. The CDR3 length is 15 residues. The trim removed 5 bases at V and 6 bases at J, leaving 9 bases unmatched. Germline V gene lookup returns CDR1 MDHEN and CDR2 SYDVKM.

The gene calls are TRBV2 and TRBJ2-1; 10 bases agree with TRBD1. The CDR3 length is 16 residues. Germline V gene lookup returns CDR1 SNHLY and CDR2 FYNNEI. V lost 6 bases, J lost 5 bases, and 10 bases stayed unmatched. CDR3 protein: CASSSPPGQGHNEQFF. CDR3 in DNA: TGTGCCAGCAGCAGTCCTCCGGGACAGGGGCACAATGAGCAGTTCTTC.

The rearrangement links TRBV10-3 to TRBJ2-5; TRBD2 matches 11 bases. The CDR3 sequence is 16 residues long. J gave up 2 bases and V 0 bases, and 2 bases lay outside the gene matches. The germline V gene encodes CDR1 ENHRY and CDR2 SYGVKD. The CDR3 sequence is CAISESLAGGQETQYF. CDR3 DNA: TGTGCCATCAGTGAGTCCCTAGCGGGGGGTCAAGAGACCCAGTACTTC.

In its sample, this clone was seen a few times. J is TRBJ1-1 and V is TRBV6-6; D is uncertain. This CDR3 contains 13 residues. Deletions cut 6 bases from V and 5 bases from J, with 13 bases between. From germline, CDR1 is MNHNY and CDR2 SVGAGI (reference sequence). CDR3 nucleotides: TGTGCCAGCAGCTCAGTTCAACAGACTGAAGCTTTCTTT. Its protein is CASSSVQQTEAFF.

This chain links TRBV5-5 with TRBJ1-1, with D possibly being TRBD1 (6 bases). The CDR3 is 15 amino acids. Germline V lookup: CDR1 SGHKS, CDR2 YYEKEE (reference sequence). The V and J ends lost 2 bases and 1 base respectively, with 12 bases between them. The CDR3 sequence: CASSFQGGWNTEAFF. Here the CDR3 DNA reads TGTGCCAGCAGCTTTCAAGGGGGTTGGAACACTGAAGCTTTCTTT.

In its sample, this clone was seen once. The V and J genes are TRBV9 and TRBJ1-2; 8 bases agree with TRBD1. The CDR3 length is 17 residues. Unmatched junction bases numbered 7, after V lost 0 bases and J lost 0 bases. Per germline, CDR1 SGDLS and CDR2 YYNGEE. The DNA for the CDR3 is TGTGCCAGCAGCGTAGATAGCAGGGGGCGAGCTAACTATGGCTACACCTTC. This sequence encodes CASSVDSRGRANYGYTF.

This clone was counted only a few times. The V gene is TRBV6-5, the J gene TRBJ2-2, with unresolved D. The germline V gene has CDR1 MNHEY and CDR2 SVGAGI. CDR3 length equals 13 residues. Trimming pared 6 bases from V and 3 bases from J, leaving 8 bases between. DNA for the CDR3: TGTGCCAGCAGCACTGGTTACACCGGGGAGCTGTTTTTT. Its translation is CASSTGYTGELFF.

This sequence joins TRBV19 and TRBJ2-3; TRBD2 matches 7 bases. The CDR3 covers 15 residues. V trimming: 3 bases; J trimming: 3 bases; junction bases outside the gene matches: 6. From germline, CDR1 is LNHDA and CDR2 SQIVND (reference sequence). The chain's CDR3 is CASSMVAGDTDTQYF. In DNA, the CDR3 is TGTGCCAGTAGTATGGTAGCGGGTGATACAGATACGCAGTATTTT.

The chain has TRBV4-3 and TRBJ2-5; 14 bases are shared with TRBD2. The CDR3 length is 16 residues. V dropped 5 bases and J dropped 5; count of bases not matched to a gene: 7. Germline V gene lookup returns CDR1 LGHNA and CDR2 YSLEER. DNA of the CDR3: TGCGCCAGCAGCGTCGGGACTAGCGGGGGCGAGGAGACCCAGTACTTC. Translation gives CASSVGTSGGEETQYF.

This chain connects TRBV2 to TRBJ2-6; TRBD1 matches 11 bases. Looked up from germline, CDR1 is SNHLY and CDR2 is FYNNEI. This CDR3 region has 18 residues. V lost 6 bases, J lost 3 bases, and 10 bases stayed unmatched. CDR3 sequence: CASRPGQGAAYGANVLTF. CDR3 nucleotide sequence: TGTGCCAGCAGGCCCGGACAGGGGGCTGCGTATGGGGCCAACGTCCTGACTTTC. Full variable domain (missing parts from reference TRBV2 and TRBJ2-6): EPEVTQTPSHQVTQMGQEVILRCVPISNHLYFYWYRQILGQKVEFLVSFYNNEISEKSEIFDDQFSVERPDGSNFTLKIRSTKLEDSAMYFCASRPGQGAAYGANVLTFGAGSRLTVL.

V usage is TRBV5-1 and J usage is TRBJ1-1; TRBD1 matches 10 bases. Germline values: CDR1 SGHRS, CDR2 YFSETQ. V shed 1 base, J shed 0 bases, and the junction held 6 bases outside the gene matches. The CDR3 sequence is 17 residues long. CDR3: CASSLRTGGGMNTEAFF. CDR3 DNA sequence: TGCGCCAGCAGCTTGAGGACAGGGGGAGGAATGAACACTGAAGCTTTCTTT.

This rearrangement joins TRBV6-2 or TRBV6-3 to TRBJ2-1; D might be TRBD1 (5 bases). CDR3 length equals 13 residues. Trimming removed 4 bases from V and 7 bases from J, with 11 bases in between. Looked up from germline, CDR1 is MNHEY and CDR2 is SVGEGT. For the CDR3, the DNA is TGTGCCAGCAGTTTCAGGGTACGGAATGAGCAGTTCTTC. Its translation: CASSFRVRNEQFF.

The V gene is TRBV18, the J gene TRBJ1-3, with D unresolved. The germline V gene has CDR1 KGHSH and CDR2 LQKENI. Trimming removed 3 bases at V and 0 bases at J, with 12 bases between. The CDR3 extends over 16 amino acids. As DNA, the CDR3 is TGTGCCAGCTCACCGTCATCGACTGACTCTGGAAACACCATATATTTT. Translation: CASSPSSTDSGNTIYF.

V usage is TRBV7-8 and J usage is TRBJ1-6; D uncertain. The length of the CDR3 is 15 residues. V lost 3 bases and J 7 bases, leaving 13 bases between the germline ends. Germline V gene sequence: CDR1 SGHVS, CDR2 FQNEAQ. CDR3 nucleotides: TGTGCCAGCAGCTTCAGTACCGGGTACAATTCACCCCTCCACTTT. Protein product: CASSFSTGYNSPLHF.

The rearrangement joins TRBV24-1 to TRBJ2-3; a possible D gene is TRBD1 (6 bases). The V and J ends lost 7 bases and 3 bases respectively, with 10 bases between them. Germline assignment: CDR1 KGHDR and CDR2 SFDVKD. The CDR3 totals 13 residues. This CDR3 reads CATRSQGTDTQYF. CDR3 bases: TGTGCCACCAGATCTCAGGGGACAGATACGCAGTATTTT.

CDR3 sequence (DNA): TGTGCCAGCAGCCCATCGGTAGCGGGGATACAAGAGACCCAGTACTTC. Its protein is CASSPSVAGIQETQYF. The rearrangement uses TRBV7-9 and TRBJ2-5, with TRBD2 matching 8 bases. V was pared by 5 bases and J by 2 bases, with 10 bases of the junction left unmatched. Germline V lookup: CDR1 SEHNR, CDR2 FQNEAQ (reference sequence). The CDR3 totals 16 residues. The full variable domain, in which reference TRBV7-9 and TRBJ2-5 provide the parts outside the CDR3, is DTGVSQNPRHKITKRGQNVTFRCDPISEHNRLYWYRQTLGQGPEFLTYFQNEAQLEKSRLLSDRFSAERPKGSFSTLEIQRTEQGDSAMYLCASSPSVAGIQETQYFGPGTRLLVL.

This clone was detected only once. The chain uses TRBV3-1 (or the pseudogene TRBV3-2) and TRBJ1-3, with D maybe TRBD1 (6 bases). There are 13 residues in the CDR3. CDR1 and CDR2 (germline): LGHDT, YNNKEL (reference sequence). V was pared by 4 bases and J by 4 bases, with 8 bases between. The CDR3, as DNA: TGTGCCAGCAGCCGGACAGCCGGAAACACCATATATTTT. Protein: CASSRTAGNTIYF.

V gene TRBV7-9 combines with J gene TRBJ1-1; the D gene is possibly TRBD1 (6 bases). CDR3 length equals 19 residues. Trimming shortened V by 4 bases and J by 4 bases, and 28 bases separated the two germline ends. Germline CDR1 is SEHNR and CDR2 is FQNEAQ (reference sequence). The CDR3 DNA sequence: TGTGCCAGCAGCTCCTTTGGAGGAGTCCGGCAGGGCAGGGGCACTGAAGCTTTCTTT. Amino acids: CASSSFGGVRQGRGTEAFF.

This sequence joins TRBV28 and TRBJ1-2; TRBD1 aligns across 9 bases. Germline-derived CDR1 and CDR2 are MDHEN and SYDVKM. This CDR3 spans 15 amino acids. The J segment lost 2 bases and the V segment lost 4 bases, leaving 5 bases of the junction unmatched. CDR3 in amino acids: CASSSQGQGNYGYTF. CDR3 DNA sequence: TGTGCCAGCAGTTCGCAAGGACAGGGGAACTATGGCTACACCTTC.

The chain has TRBV6-5 and TRBJ2-7; D is perhaps TRBD2 (6 bases). V lost 8 bases and J lost 3, with 11 bases in between. Germline V gene sequence: CDR1 MNHEY, CDR2 SVGAGI. The CDR3 runs to 12 residues. The CDR3 loop is CASSGEFYEQYF. As DNA, the CDR3 is TGTGCCAGCTCGGGGGAGTTCTACGAGCAGTACTTC.

This clone has more than one count but fewer than ten. This chain joins TRBV11-2 and TRBJ1-2; D gene unclear. V lost 5 bases, J lost 7 bases, and 8 bases lay in between. The CDR3 loop spans 11 amino acids. The germline gives CDR1 SGHAT, CDR2 FQNNGV. The CDR3 coding sequence is TGTGCCAGCAGCCCCTATCCTGGCTACACCTTC. This encodes CASSPYPGYTF.

V usage is TRBV19 and J usage is TRBJ1-2; D gene unclear. The germline V gene has CDR1 LNHDA and CDR2 SQIVND (reference sequence). This CDR3 has 14 residues. V dropped 3 bases and J dropped 0 bases, with 8 bases sitting between them. This chain's CDR3 is CASSMQTSNYGYTF. The CDR3 nucleotides are TGTGCCAGTAGTATGCAGACTTCTAACTATGGCTACACCTTC.

The chain uses TRBV9 and TRBJ2-1; D is unclear. Germline assignment: CDR1 SGDLS and CDR2 YYNGEE. V lost 4 bases, J lost 5 bases, and 13 bases lay in between. CDR3 length equals 14 residues. This CDR3 is CASSLSLYDNEQFF. The CDR3 DNA follows: TGTGCCAGCAGCTTGTCCCTTTATGACAATGAGCAGTTCTTC.

This clone was recorded at least ten times. DNA for the CDR3: TGTGCCAGCAGCCAGCCTGGACAGGGGGCAGACTATGGCTACACCTTC. Translated: CASSQPGQGADYGYTF. The chain couples TRBV4-2 to TRBJ1-2; the match to TRBD1 covers 11 bases. The length of the CDR3 is 16 residues. The V gene's germline CDR1 is LGHNA and CDR2 YNFKEQ. Trimming cost V 3 bases and J 3 bases; bases outside gene matches: 6.

V and J are TRBV21-1 and TRBJ2-2; the table's D call of TRBD2 was not tested on the DNA. TRBV21-1 is a pseudogene locus. CDR3 size: 15 residues. CDR3 bases: TGTGCCAGCAGCCCCCCGGGAGGTCGTGCTGGGGAGCTGTTTTTT. This encodes CASSPPGGRAGELFF.

For the CDR3, the DNA is TGTGCCAGCAGAGCAAAAGGACAGCTCGAGCAGTTCTTC. It yields the protein CASRAKGQLEQFF. This chain uses TRBV2 with TRBJ2-1; weak D call: TRBD1 (6 bases). The V and J ends lost 6 bases and 10 bases respectively, with 16 bases between them. The CDR3 is 13 amino acids. Germline CDR1 reads SNHLY; CDR2 reads FYNNEI.

The genes are TRBV27 and TRBJ2-1, with TRBD2 identical over 8 bases. The CDR3 spans 12 residues. Germline CDR1 and CDR2: MNHEY and SMNVEV (reference sequence). V lost 4 bases, J lost 9 bases, and 2 bases stayed unmatched. As DNA, the CDR3 is TGTGCCAGCAGTTCCGGGGGGGGTGAGCAGTTCTTC. It is translated as CASSSGGGEQFF.

This clone was counted a few times. This chain uses TRBV4-1 with TRBJ1-4; D remains ambiguous. This CDR3 comprises 15 residues. CDR1 and CDR2 (germline): MGHRA, YSYEKL. V was shortened by 4 bases and J by 4 bases, with 13 bases between the two germline ends. CDR3 sequence reads: CASSPNTEINEKLFF. The CDR3 coding sequence is TGCGCCAGCAGCCCCAACACAGAAATTAATGAAAAACTGTTTTTT.